Listed below are T cell receptor beta chains from one sample, sequenced in a study of blood T cell repertoires in COVID-19. Assay: immunoSEQ multiplex PCR; the TCRdb copy retains only in-frame clones and omits some. The sample has 300,000 to 350,000 clones; around 90% are singletons. Material for sequencing was PBMCs or T cells enriched from blood (not recorded which). Source of these receptors: a woman between 18 and 29 years old with acute COVID-19. The CDR3 runs from the conserved cysteine through the conserved F or W. A D gene is named only where the DNA matches it firmly. Clone size, where shown, is once, few, many, or a class for clones that have expanded.

J gene: TRBJ1-5
V gene: TRBV21-1
clone size: NA
D gene: NA
CDR3 protein: CASSGCRERNQPQHF
CDR3 DNA: TGTGCCAGCAGCGGTTGTCGGGAGCGCAATCAGCCCCAGCATTTT

J gene: TRBJ2-7
V gene: TRBV5-6
clone size: few
D gene: TRBD1
CDR3 protein: CASSLAGQGAYEQYF
CDR3 DNA: TGTGCCAGCAGCTTGGCTGGACAGGGGGCCTACGAGCAGTACTTC

J gene: TRBJ2-3
V gene: TRBV15
clone size: NA
D gene: TRBD1
CDR3 protein: CATSREGTVTDTQYF
CDR3 DNA: TGTGCCACCAGCAGAGAGGGGACAGTCACAGATACGCAGTATTTT

J gene: TRBJ2-3
V gene: TRBV5-4
clone size: NA
D gene: TRBD1
CDR3 protein: CASSPQRGTGTSTDTQYF
CDR3 DNA: TGTGCCAGCAGCCCTCAGAGGGGGACAGGGACTAGCACAGATACGCAGTATTTT

J gene: TRBJ1-4
V gene: TRBV27
clone size: once
D gene: TRBD1
CDR3 protein: CASSLSWGQGRSEKLFF
CDR3 DNA: TGTGCCAGCAGTTTATCCTGGGGACAGGGTCGGAGCGAAAAACTGTTTTTT

J gene: TRBJ1-3
V gene: TRBV28
clone size: NA
D gene: TRBD1
CDR3 protein: CASSLGQGGNTIYF
CDR3 DNA: TGTGCCAGCAGTCTGGGACAGGGTGGAAACACCATATATTTT

J gene: TRBJ2-5
V gene: TRBV19
clone size: NA
D gene: NA
CDR3 protein: CASSKVHRPSQETQYF
CDR3 DNA: TGTGCCAGTAGTAAGGTACACAGGCCTTCTCAAGAGACCCAGTACTTC

J gene: TRBJ1-3
V gene: TRBV3-1/TRBV3-2
clone size: NA
D gene: NA
CDR3 protein: CASSQGLLESGNTIYF
CDR3 DNA: TGTGCCAGCAGCCAGGGACTACTGGAGTCTGGAAACACCATATATTTT

J gene: TRBJ2-7
V gene: TRBV4-1
clone size: NA
D gene: NA
CDR3 protein: CASSQVPQTGIRPNEQYF
CDR3 DNA: TGCGCCAGCAGCCAAGTGCCCCAAACCGGGATTAGACCCAACGAGCAGTACTTC

J gene: TRBJ1-5
V gene: TRBV6-5
clone size: NA
D gene: NA
CDR3 protein: CASSYESRNQPQHF
CDR3 DNA: TGTGCCAGCAGTTACGAAAGCCGGAATCAGCCCCAGCATTTT

J gene: TRBJ2-7
V gene: TRBV11-2
clone size: NA
D gene: TRBD1
CDR3 protein: CASSLGQGAGEQYF
CDR3 DNA: TGTGCCAGCAGCTTAGGACAGGGGGCGGGTGAGCAGTACTTC

J gene: TRBJ1-2
V gene: TRBV6-4
clone size: NA
D gene: NA
CDR3 protein: CASTPTELGNYGYTF
CDR3 DNA: TGTGCCAGCACCCCGACAGAGCTAGGTAACTATGGCTACACCTTC

J gene: TRBJ1-5
V gene: TRBV28
clone size: NA
D gene: NA
CDR3 protein: CASRGREQGPNQPQHF
CDR3 DNA: TGTGCCAGCAGGGGACGGGAACAGGGTCCCAATCAGCCCCAGCATTTT

J gene: TRBJ1-5
V gene: TRBV28
clone size: NA
D gene: TRBD1
CDR3 protein: CASRERDRGDYQPQHF
CDR3 DNA: TGTGCCAGCAGGGAAAGGGACAGGGGGGACTATCAGCCCCAGCATTTT

J gene: TRBJ2-1
V gene: TRBV6-4
clone size: NA
D gene: TRBD2
CDR3 protein: CASSTRETANEQFF
CDR3 DNA: TGTGCCAGCAGCACGCGGGAGACAGCCAATGAGCAGTTCTTC

J gene: TRBJ1-2
V gene: TRBV24-1
clone size: NA
D gene: TRBD1
CDR3 protein: CATSDRTGGNYGYTF
CDR3 DNA: TGTGCCACCAGTGATCGGACAGGGGGGAACTATGGCTACACCTTC

J gene: TRBJ1-2
V gene: TRBV9
clone size: once
D gene: NA
CDR3 protein: CASSEGGASGYTF
CDR3 DNA: TGTGCCAGCAGCGAAGGGGGGGCATCCGGCTACACCTTC

J gene: TRBJ1-1
V gene: TRBV6-4
clone size: NA
D gene: TRBD1
CDR3 protein: CASSPTGETEAFF
CDR3 DNA: TGTGCCAGCAGCCCCACAGGGGAGACTGAAGCTTTCTTT

J gene: TRBJ1-5
V gene: TRBV19
clone size: NA
D gene: TRBD1
CDR3 protein: CASSTLDRGYQPQHF
CDR3 DNA: TGTGCCAGTAGTACATTGGACAGGGGCTATCAGCCCCAGCATTTT

J gene: TRBJ2-3
V gene: TRBV25-1
clone size: NA
D gene: NA
CDR3 protein: CASSDYKEGKSDTQYF
CDR3 DNA: TGTGCCAGCAGTGATTATAAAGAGGGAAAGTCGGATACGCAGTATTTT

J gene: TRBJ2-1
V gene: TRBV4-1
clone size: NA
D gene: TRBD1
CDR3 protein: CASSQEVDRVSYNEQFF
CDR3 DNA: TGCGCCAGCAGCCAAGAAGTGGACAGGGTATCCTACAATGAGCAGTTCTTC

J gene: TRBJ1-2
V gene: TRBV30
clone size: NA
D gene: TRBD1
CDR3 protein: CAWGTDLYGYTF
CDR3 DNA: TGTGCCTGGGGGACAGACCTATATGGCTACACCTTC

J gene: TRBJ2-1
V gene: TRBV2
clone size: few
D gene: TRBD2
CDR3 protein: CASSGGSGSKYEQFF
CDR3 DNA: TGTGCCAGCAGTGGCGGTAGCGGGAGCAAATATGAGCAGTTCTTC

J gene: TRBJ1-1
V gene: TRBV7-9
clone size: NA
D gene: NA
CDR3 protein: CASSLGESEAFF
CDR3 DNA: TGTGCCAGCAGCTTAGGGGAGTCTGAAGCTTTCTTT

J gene: TRBJ1-2
V gene: TRBV28
clone size: NA
D gene: TRBD1
CDR3 protein: CASDGQGSYGYTF
CDR3 DNA: TGTGCCAGCGACGGACAGGGAAGCTATGGCTACACCTTC

J gene: TRBJ2-3
V gene: TRBV28
clone size: NA
D gene: NA
CDR3 protein: CASSLTAGSTDTQYF
CDR3 DNA: TGTGCCAGCAGTTTAACGGCCGGGAGCACAGATACGCAGTATTTT

J gene: TRBJ1-2
V gene: TRBV5-1
clone size: NA
D gene: TRBD1
CDR3 protein: CASSGDRNYTF
CDR3 DNA: TGCGCCAGCAGCGGGGACAGAAACTACACCTTC

J gene: TRBJ1-3
V gene: TRBV4-1
clone size: NA
D gene: TRBD1
CDR3 protein: CASSQDDRGKGNTIYF
CDR3 DNA: TGCGCCAGCAGCCAAGACGACAGGGGAAAAGGAAACACCATATATTTT